This TCR beta chain was sequenced in a study of control samples from healthy donors and cancer patients. Trimming took off 4 bases at V and 1 base at J, with 10 bases between the two ends. This CDR3 has 14 amino acids. From germline, CDR1 is SGHTA and CDR2 FQGTGA. TCRdb keeps only in-frame clones here, not all; method: immunoSEQ multiplex PCR. There are 150,000 to 200,000 clones in the sample; 90% occur only once, and around 1.5% lies in the top ten. This sequence joins TRBV7-3 and TRBJ1-2; the D gene is possibly TRBD1 (5 bases). Sequencing used blood. The source of this sequence is a woman between 45 and 65 years old in good health. The CDR3 here is CASSSSRDNYGYTF. The CDR3 nucleotides read TGTGCCAGCAGCTCATCCAGGGATAACTATGGCTACACCTTC.